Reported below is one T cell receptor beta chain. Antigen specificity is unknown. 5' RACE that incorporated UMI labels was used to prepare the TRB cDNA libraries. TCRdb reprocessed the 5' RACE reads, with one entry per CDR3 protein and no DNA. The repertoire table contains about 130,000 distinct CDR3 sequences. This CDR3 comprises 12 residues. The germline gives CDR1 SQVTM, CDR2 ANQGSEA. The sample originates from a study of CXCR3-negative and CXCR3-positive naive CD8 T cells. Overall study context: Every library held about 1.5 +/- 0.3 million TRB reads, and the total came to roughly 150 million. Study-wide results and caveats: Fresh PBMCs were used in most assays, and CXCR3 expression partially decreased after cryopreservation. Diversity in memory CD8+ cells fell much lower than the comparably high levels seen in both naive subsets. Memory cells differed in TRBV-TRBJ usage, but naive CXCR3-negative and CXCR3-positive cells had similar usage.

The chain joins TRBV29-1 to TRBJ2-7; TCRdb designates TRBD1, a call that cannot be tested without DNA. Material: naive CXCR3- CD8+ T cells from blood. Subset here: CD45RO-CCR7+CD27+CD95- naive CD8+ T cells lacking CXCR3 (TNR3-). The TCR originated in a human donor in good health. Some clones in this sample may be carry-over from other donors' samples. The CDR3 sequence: CGHGSLTGEQYF.